The rows below give T cell receptor beta chains drawn from one sample of a study of immune evolution from preneoplasia to lung adenocarcinoma. Only in-frame clones appear in the TCRdb table, and some are missing; sequencing was by immunoSEQ multiplex PCR. The table has 14,000 or so clones, around three quarters seen once; the top ten hold approximately 4.4%. Sequenced material: FFPE minimally invasive lung adenocarcinoma tissue. These receptors came from a person aged 65 to 85 with lung adenocarcinoma. Both conserved end residues are part of each CDR3. Each record gives: D gene, V gene, J gene, clone size, CDR3 protein, CDR3 DNA. D genes are given only for firm matches. Rows may omit the clone size; those that give it use once, few, many or a size class.

d_call: .
v_call: TRBV7-2
j_call: TRBJ2-7
clone_size: .
cdr3_aa: CASSIAGFEEQYF
cdr3_nt: TGTGCCAGCAGCATTGCAGGGTTTGAGGAGCAGTACTTC

d_call: TRBD1
v_call: TRBV7-9
j_call: TRBJ2-7
clone_size: .
cdr3_aa: CASSFPAGGRNSYEQYF
cdr3_nt: TGTGCCAGCAGCTTTCCCGCAGGGGGACGAAACTCCTACGAGCAGTACTTC

d_call: .
v_call: TRBV27
j_call: TRBJ1-2
clone_size: .
cdr3_aa: CASSLSGLGYTF
cdr3_nt: TGTGCCAGCAGTTTGTCCGGCCTTGGCTACACCTTC

d_call: TRBD2
v_call: TRBV28
j_call: TRBJ2-7
clone_size: .
cdr3_aa: CASSRLAGVLLYEQYF
cdr3_nt: TGTGCCAGCAGCAGACTAGCGGGAGTTCTGTTATACGAGCAGTACTTC

d_call: .
v_call: TRBV10-2
j_call: TRBJ1-1
clone_size: .
cdr3_aa: CASSDRQNTEAFF
cdr3_nt: TGCGCCAGCAGTGACCGTCAGAACACTGAAGCTTTCTTT

d_call: .
v_call: TRBV2
j_call: TRBJ1-5
clone_size: .
cdr3_aa: CASSLLNQPQHF
cdr3_nt: TGTGCCAGCAGCCTTCTGAATCAGCCCCAGCATTTT

d_call: .
v_call: TRBV6-1
j_call: TRBJ1-2
clone_size: .
cdr3_aa: CASRQQGIDGYTF
cdr3_nt: TGTGCCAGCAGGCAACAGGGTATAGATGGCTACACCTTC

d_call: .
v_call: TRBV7-9
j_call: TRBJ2-7
clone_size: .
cdr3_aa: CATLRLAGTYEQYF
cdr3_nt: TGTGCCACCTTACGCTTAGCTGGGACCTACGAGCAGTACTTC

d_call: .
v_call: TRBV6-1
j_call: TRBJ1-1
clone_size: .
cdr3_aa: CASSSVTGNTEAFF
cdr3_nt: TGTGCCAGCAGCTCCGTCACAGGGAACACTGAAGCTTTCTTT

d_call: TRBD1
v_call: TRBV7-9
j_call: TRBJ2-7
clone_size: .
cdr3_aa: CASSFYRGYDEQYF
cdr3_nt: TGTGCCAGCAGCTTCTACAGGGGATACGACGAGCAGTACTTC

d_call: .
v_call: TRBV28
j_call: TRBJ1-2
clone_size: .
cdr3_aa: CASSLSTLYGYTF
cdr3_nt: TGTGCCAGCAGTTTGAGCACCCTCTATGGCTACACCTTC

d_call: TRBD1
v_call: TRBV10-2
j_call: TRBJ1-5
clone_size: .
cdr3_aa: CASRGGAGNQPQHF
cdr3_nt: TGCGCCAGCCGAGGGGGCGCGGGCAATCAGCCCCAGCATTTT

d_call: .
v_call: TRBV5-4
j_call: TRBJ1-2
clone_size: .
cdr3_aa: CASSSTGGYYGYTF
cdr3_nt: TGTGCCAGCAGCTCCACCGGGGGCTACTATGGCTACACCTTC

d_call: .
v_call: TRBV2
j_call: TRBJ2-1
clone_size: .
cdr3_aa: CASSEGGPEQFF
cdr3_nt: TGTGCCAGCAGTGAAGGGGGGCCTGAGCAGTTCTTC

d_call: TRBD1
v_call: TRBV25-1
j_call: TRBJ1-5
clone_size: .
cdr3_aa: CASSEGQDQRGSNQPQHF
cdr3_nt: TGTGCCAGCAGTGAGGGACAGGACCAGCGTGGTAGCAATCAGCCCCAGCATTTT

d_call: .
v_call: TRBV11-2
j_call: TRBJ2-3
clone_size: .
cdr3_aa: CASSPLVRAGTLAPDTQYF
cdr3_nt: TGTGCCAGCAGCCCCCTGGTCAGGGCGGGGACCCTAGCACCAGATACGCAGTATTTT

d_call: TRBD2
v_call: TRBV4-1
j_call: TRBJ2-5
clone_size: .
cdr3_aa: CASSQAAGGPSSKTQYF
cdr3_nt: TGCGCCAGCAGCCAAGCGGCGGGGGGACCCTCCTCGAAGACCCAGTACTTC

d_call: TRBD2
v_call: TRBV11-3
j_call: TRBJ2-7
clone_size: once
cdr3_aa: CASSPTSGRAGYEQYF
cdr3_nt: TGTGCCAGCAGCCCAACTAGCGGGAGGGCCGGCTACGAGCAGTACTTC

d_call: TRBD2
v_call: TRBV27
j_call: TRBJ2-1
clone_size: once
cdr3_aa: CASSLSPGGGQFF
cdr3_nt: TGTGCCAGCAGTTTAAGTCCCGGGGGGGGGCAGTTCTTC

d_call: .
v_call: TRBV21-1
j_call: TRBJ2-7
clone_size: few
cdr3_aa: CASSKKRGFEQYF
cdr3_nt: TGTGCCAGCAGCAAAAAAAGGGGTTTCGAGCAGTACTTC

d_call: TRBD1
v_call: TRBV7-9
j_call: TRBJ2-2
clone_size: .
cdr3_aa: CASTRGTGDTGELFF
cdr3_nt: TGTGCCAGCACGCGGGGGACAGGGGACACCGGGGAGCTGTTTTTT

d_call: .
v_call: TRBV21-1
j_call: TRBJ1-1
clone_size: once
cdr3_aa: CASELGTVNTEAFF
cdr3_nt: TGTGCCAGCGAACTCGGGACAGTGAACACTGAAGCTTTCTTT

d_call: .
v_call: TRBV6-5
j_call: TRBJ1-5
clone_size: .
cdr3_aa: CASSYPPGGNQPQHF
cdr3_nt: TGTGCCAGCAGTTACCCGCCAGGGGGCAATCAGCCCCAGCATTTT

d_call: TRBD1
v_call: TRBV6-1
j_call: TRBJ1-5
clone_size: .
cdr3_aa: CASSEAGGALHF
cdr3_nt: TGTGCCAGCAGTGAAGCAGGGGGCGCGTTGCATTTT

d_call: .
v_call: TRBV19
j_call: TRBJ2-3
clone_size: once
cdr3_aa: CASSKPGLAVDMQYF
cdr3_nt: TGTGCCAGTAGTAAACCGGGACTCGCTGTTGATATGCAGTATTTT

d_call: .
v_call: TRBV29-1
j_call: TRBJ2-1
clone_size: .
cdr3_aa: CSVGHEQFF
cdr3_nt: TGCAGCGTTGGTCATGAGCAGTTCTTC

d_call: .
v_call: TRBV28
j_call: TRBJ2-1
clone_size: .
cdr3_aa: CASSPDLPYNEQFF
cdr3_nt: TGTGCCAGCAGCCCGGACTTGCCCTACAATGAGCAGTTCTTC

d_call: TRBD1
v_call: TRBV7-8
j_call: TRBJ2-7
clone_size: .
cdr3_aa: CASSRDRGYEQYF
cdr3_nt: TGTGCCAGCAGCAGAGACAGGGGCTACGAGCAGTACTTC

d_call: TRBD2
v_call: TRBV5-4
j_call: TRBJ2-2
clone_size: .
cdr3_aa: CANQREQGGELLF
cdr3_nt: TGTGCAAACCAGCGGGAGCAGGGCGGGGAGCTGCTTTTT

d_call: .
v_call: TRBV7-3
j_call: TRBJ1-1
clone_size: few
cdr3_aa: CASSLSPETEAFF
cdr3_nt: TGTGCCAGCAGCTTAAGTCCGGAGACTGAAGCTTTCTTT

d_call: .
v_call: TRBV27
j_call: TRBJ1-2
clone_size: .
cdr3_aa: CASSSQAGNYGYTF
cdr3_nt: TGTGCCAGCAGTTCCCAGGCTGGTAACTATGGCTACACCTTC

d_call: .
v_call: TRBV5-6
j_call: TRBJ2-5
clone_size: .
cdr3_aa: CASKRVPQETQYF
cdr3_nt: TGTGCCAGCAAGCGGGTCCCACAAGAGACCCAGTACTTC

d_call: .
v_call: TRBV6-6
j_call: TRBJ2-7
clone_size: .
cdr3_aa: CASSYEGGREQYF
cdr3_nt: TGTGCCAGCAGTTACGAGGGGGGGCGCGAGCAGTACTTC

d_call: TRBD2
v_call: TRBV28
j_call: TRBJ2-7
clone_size: .
cdr3_aa: CASSQRAGERYEQYF
cdr3_nt: TGTGCCAGCAGCCAGAGGGCGGGAGAAAGGTACGAGCAGTACTTC

d_call: .
v_call: TRBV5-1
j_call: TRBJ1-3
clone_size: .
cdr3_aa: CASRREISGNTIYF
cdr3_nt: TGCGCCAGCAGACGGGAGATCTCTGGAAACACCATATATTTT

d_call: .
v_call: TRBV19
j_call: TRBJ2-7
clone_size: .
cdr3_aa: CASSSPWAVDYSYEQYF
cdr3_nt: TGTGCCAGTAGTTCACCATGGGCGGTCGACTACTCCTACGAGCAGTACTTC

d_call: .
v_call: TRBV6-5
j_call: TRBJ2-7
clone_size: .
cdr3_aa: CASSRVPGFPSEQYF
cdr3_nt: TGTGCCAGCAGTAGGGTCCCGGGGTTCCCCTCCGAGCAGTACTTC

d_call: .
v_call: TRBV2
j_call: TRBJ2-3
clone_size: .
cdr3_aa: CASSGMDIDTQYF
cdr3_nt: TGTGCCAGCAGCGGTATGGACATAGATACGCAGTATTTT